These 17 T cell receptor beta chains originate from one sample sequenced in a study of regulatory T cells in long-lasting Graves disease. Described time point: newly diagnosed GD, antithyroid drugs for less than 3 months. TCR sequences were obtained from RNA taken from PBMCs. CDR3 regions were amplified by Arm-PCR using iRepertoire HTBI primers to build TCR beta libraries. TCRdb recomputed calls from the multiplex PCR reads with MiXCR, one row per CDR3 protein. The table records about 450,000 distinct CDR3 sequences, less than 15% of them present only once. The sample was also reused in another study, on T cells in Graves' hyperthyroidism and ophthalmopathy.

Sample: peripheral blood mononuclear cells (PBMCs), taken at new diagnosis, from a patient treated with antithyroid drugs. All receptors come from a woman between 50 and 59 years old with Graves disease.

This clonotype has ten or more counts. V usage is TRBV28 and J usage is TRBJ1-1; D remains ambiguous. The CDR3 loop spans 14 amino acids. The V gene's germline CDR1 is MDHEN and CDR2 SYDVKM. The V end was cut by 2 bases, the J end by 1 base, with 8 bases between. CDR3 loop: CASSLVGKNTEAFF. The CDR3 DNA sequence: TGTGCCAGCAGTTTAGTAGGGAAGAACACTGAAGCTTTCTTT.

This clonotype was detected a few times. The rearrangement uses TRBV11-2 and TRBJ1-3; 9 nucleotides align to TRBD1. Germline V lookup: CDR1 SGHAT, CDR2 FQNNGV. V dropped 3 bases and J dropped 0; count of bases not matched to a gene: 3. The CDR3 consists of 16 residues. The CDR3 region is CASSFRGQGSGNTIYF. CDR3 DNA: TGTGCCAGCAGCTTTAGGGGACAGGGCTCTGGAAACACCATATATTTT.

This clonotype was counted at least ten times. The V and J genes are TRBV29-1 and TRBJ2-7; 9 bases agree with TRBD1. This CDR3 is 14 amino acids long. CDR1 is SQVTM, CDR2 ANQGSEA, per germline. V gave up 6 bases and J gave up 3 bases; unmatched junction bases: 9. Written as DNA, the CDR3 is TGCAGCGTCAGGGGGAGGACAGGGGACTACGAGCAGTACTTC. Protein product: CSVRGRTGDYEQYF.

The chain couples TRBV7-9 to TRBJ2-1; 9 bases fit TRBD2. After removal of 4 bases from V and 12 bases from J, the junction contained 4 bases not matched to a gene. This CDR3 contains 12 residues. Germline V gives CDR1 SEHNR, CDR2 FQNEAQ (reference sequence). The CDR3 is CASSSLAGLQFF. The CDR3 DNA reads TGTGCCAGCAGCTCCCTAGCGGGGTTGCAGTTCTTC.

As concerns this clonotype: A read error may explain this, as a much larger clone is one base away. The CDR3 coding sequence is TGTACCAGCAGTGATAGGCGGGACTTCTTCACAGATACGCAGTATTTT. Its protein is CTSSDRRDFFTDTQYF. The chain recombines TRBV6-2 or TRBV6-3 with TRBJ2-3; a possible D gene is TRBD2 (6 bases). This CDR3 has 16 residues. Germline-derived CDR1 and CDR2 are MNHEY and SVGEGT.

This clonotype has more than one count but fewer than ten. The chain couples TRBV18 to TRBJ2-7; TRBD2 matches at 16 bases. CDR1 and CDR2 (germline): KGHSH, LQKENI. The CDR3 consists of 16 residues. After removal of 3 bases from V and 5 bases from J, the junction contained 4 bases not matched to a gene. The CDR3 DNA reads TGTGCCAGCTCACCCGGGACTAGCGGGAGGGTCGACGAGCAGTACTTC. This translates into CASSPGTSGRVDEQYF.

This clonotype was observed at least ten times. This chain joins TRBV6-5 and TRBJ2-7; TRBD1 matches at 10 bases. This CDR3 is 15 amino acids long. Germline lookup yields CDR1 MNHEY and CDR2 SVGAGI. Losses at the gene ends were 0 bases for V and 5 bases for J; bases not matched to a gene: 4. Here the CDR3 reads CASSYSRQGANEQYF. The CDR3, as DNA: TGTGCCAGCAGTTACTCGCGACAGGGGGCCAACGAGCAGTACTTC.

The chain is built from TRBV4-1 and TRBJ2-3; TRBD1 or TRBD2 may be the D gene (5 bases each). The germline gives CDR1 MGHRA, CDR2 YSYEKL. V dropped 3 bases and J dropped 3 bases, with 13 bases sitting between them. This CDR3 has 15 amino acids. In DNA form, the CDR3 reads TGCGCCAGCAGCCATGGTTGGTGGGGGACAGATACGCAGTATTTT. This translates into CASSHGWWGTDTQYF.

The rearrangement uses TRBV3-1 and TRBJ2-3, with 8 bases aligning to TRBD2. This CDR3 has 15 amino acids. The V and J ends lost 3 bases and 4 bases, in that order; junction bases with no gene match: 6. Germline loops: CDR1 LGHDT, CDR2 YNNKEL (reference sequence). The CDR3 here is CASSQDSGIADTQYF. CDR3 nucleotides: TGTGCCAGCAGCCAGGATAGCGGGATCGCAGATACGCAGTATTTT.

The V gene is TRBV5-6, the J gene TRBJ2-2, with TRBD2 identical over 8 bases. The J segment lost 7 bases and the V segment lost 0 bases, leaving 2 bases of the junction unmatched. The CDR3 contains 14 residues. Germline loops: CDR1 SGHDT, CDR2 YYEEEE. The CDR3 protein is CASSLAGTSGELFF. Here the CDR3 DNA reads TGTGCCAGCAGCTTGGCAGGGACTAGCGGGGAGCTGTTTTTT. The full variable domain, its missing parts supplied by reference TRBV5-6 and TRBJ2-2, is DAGVTQSPTHLIKTRGQQVTLRCSPKSGHDTVSWYQQALGQGPQFIFQYYEEEERQRGNFPDRFSGHQFPNYSSELNVNALLLGDSALYLCASSLAGTSGELFFGEGSRLTVL.

This clonotype was seen repeatedly, ten times or more. This sequence joins TRBV2 and TRBJ2-5; the match to TRBD2 covers 14 bases. CDR3 length equals 14 residues. CDR1 SNHLY and CDR2 FYNNEI come from the germline V gene. The V and J ends lost 8 bases and 5 bases, in that order; junction bases with no gene match: 4. CDR3 in DNA: TGTGCCAGCCGTCGGACTAGCGGGAGGGAGACCCAGTACTTC. Its translation is CASRRTSGRETQYF.

The chain joins TRBV27 to TRBJ1-3, with a tentative D call TRBD1 (5 bases). Germline V gives CDR1 MNHEY, CDR2 SMNVEV (reference sequence). Trimming removed 5 bases from V and 3 bases from J, with 11 bases in between. CDR3 length equals 14 residues. This chain's CDR3 is CASSPLQGGNTIYF. Written as DNA, the CDR3 is TGTGCCAGCAGTCCTCTGCAGGGTGGAAACACCATATATTTT.

The table lists this clonotype with a few counts. The chain combines TRBV4-2 with TRBJ2-7; a weak D match, TRBD1 (6 bases). V dropped 1 base and J dropped 2 bases, with 9 bases sitting between them. The germline V gene has CDR1 LGHNA and CDR2 YNFKEQ. The CDR3 covers 14 residues. The CDR3 nucleotides are TGTGCCAGCAGCCAAGGACAGGCTACCTACGAGCAGTACTTC. This sequence encodes CASSQGQATYEQYF.

The sample holds many counts of this clonotype. The chain recombines TRBV27 with TRBJ2-7; TRBD2 is a possible D gene (6 bases). V was clipped by 5 bases and J by 6 bases, with 20 bases between them. Germline loops: CDR1 MNHEY, CDR2 SMNVEV (reference sequence). CDR3 length equals 15 residues. CDR3 loop: CASSATPGLPSEQYF. As DNA, the CDR3 is TGTGCCAGCAGTGCAACACCGGGACTTCCCTCCGAGCAGTACTTC.

This clonotype was seen repeatedly, ten times or more. V is TRBV29-1 and J is TRBJ2-5; tentatively, D is TRBD1 or TRBD2 (5 bases each). Looked up from germline, CDR1 is SQVTM and CDR2 is ANQGSEA. This CDR3 is built from 12 residues. Trimming stripped 3 bases from V and 4 bases from J, with 9 bases between. CDR3 DNA: TGCAGCGTTGACGACAGCGGAGAGACCCAGTACTTC. It yields the protein CSVDDSGETQYF.

The table lists this clonotype with many counts. This rearrangement joins TRBV27 to TRBJ1-1; 7 nucleotides match TRBD1. CDR1 is MNHEY, CDR2 SMNVEV, per germline (reference sequence). Trimming cost V 4 bases and J 11 bases; bases outside gene matches: 13. The length of the CDR3 is 14 residues. CDR3 nucleotide sequence: TGTGCCAGCAGTTCCGGGGACAGTCGGAGTAAGGCTTTCTTT. It yields the protein CASSSGDSRSKAFF.

Note on this clonotype: This may come from a read error, since a much larger clone is one base off. The genes are TRBV6-2 or TRBV6-3 and TRBJ2-7; no definite D call. Per germline, CDR1 MNHEY and CDR2 SVGEGT. V lost 6 bases to trimming and J lost 4 bases, with 16 bases between them. The CDR3 is 14 residues long. The CDR3 region has the DNA TGTGCCAGCAGCCCCCAACCTGACTGGTACGAGCAGTACTTC. This codes for CASSPQPDWYEQYF.